Shown below are 23 T cell receptor beta chains from a single sample sequenced in a study of cytomegalovirus exposure and HLA in healthy donors. Both 60 Vbeta primers and 13 Jbeta primers went into the PCR. Data came from immunoSEQ multiplex PCR; TCRdb stores just in-frame clones and leaves some out. The sample gives approximately 150,000 clones, approximately 80% of which show up once; 2% to 3% is in the top ten. Source material: PBMCs. Source of these receptors: a woman between 18 and 29 years old in good health and CMV-seropositive.

This chain links TRBV6-1 with TRBJ2-5, with D hard to call. CDR3 length: 12 residues. The ends were cut back, 4 bases at V and 2 bases at J, with 5 bases in the middle. Looked up from germline, CDR1 is MNHNS and CDR2 is SASEGT. CDR3 in DNA: TGTGCCAGCAGTGTCCTACAAGAGACCCAGTACTTC. This codes for CASSVLQETQYF.

V usage is TRBV28 and J usage is TRBJ1-4, with a weak D call TRBD1 (5 bases). V was pared by 11 bases and J by 8 bases, with 15 bases between. The CDR3 length is 12 residues. Germline CDR1 reads MDHEN; CDR2 reads SYDVKM. The DNA of the CDR3 is TGTGCCGTGATGGGGCGGGAGGAAAAACTGTTTTTT. This sequence encodes CAVMGREEKLFF.

The chain couples TRBV18 to TRBJ1-3; TRBD1 aligns across 7 bases. Trimming at V came to 3 bases and at J to 2 bases, leaving 19 bases not matched to a gene. The CDR3 has 20 residues. Germline CDR1 and CDR2: KGHSH and LQKENI. The CDR3 here is CASSPLPLYGTENTGNTIYF. CDR3 DNA: TGTGCCAGCTCACCGCTACCACTTTACGGGACAGAGAACACTGGAAACACCATATATTTT.

V is TRBV30 and J is TRBJ1-1; D possibly corresponds to TRBD1 (6 bases). Germline V gene lookup returns CDR1 GTSNPN and CDR2 SVGIG (reference sequence). Trimming stripped 2 bases from V and 1 base from J, with 11 bases between. The CDR3 sequence is 14 residues long. In nucleotides, the CDR3 is TGTGCCTGGAGTAGGGGGACGTCGAACACTGAAGCTTTCTTT. Translated, it gives CAWSRGTSNTEAFF.

The V and J genes are TRBV4-3 and TRBJ1-6; the D is unclear. CDR3 size: 17 residues. The germline V gene encodes CDR1 LGHNA and CDR2 YSLEER. V was shortened by 0 bases and J by 0 bases, with 9 bases between the two germline ends. The DNA for the CDR3 is TGCGCCAGCAGCCAAGACCTGCTTAGCTCCTATAATTCACCCCTCCACTTT. This sequence encodes CASSQDLLSSYNSPLHF.

The genes are TRBV9 and TRBJ2-7; 9 bases are a match to TRBD1. J gave up 3 bases and V 4 bases, and 5 bases lay outside the gene matches. The germline CDR1 and CDR2 sequences are SGDLS and YYNGEE. The CDR3 extends over 14 amino acids. Written as DNA, the CDR3 is TGTGCCAGCAGCCCCGGGACAGGGTACTACGAGCAGTACTTC. The encoded protein is CASSPGTGYYEQYF.

The rearrangement links TRBV13 to TRBJ2-5, with D possibly TRBD1 on 5 matching bases. Germline V gene sequence: CDR1 PRHDT, CDR2 FYEKMQ (reference sequence). The CDR3 extends over 16 amino acids. The V gene lost 2 bases and the J gene lost 5 bases, with 18 bases spanning the gap. In nucleotides, the CDR3 is TGTGCCAGCAGCTTAAAACAGGCAGGATTTGTTGAGACCCAGTACTTC. Its protein product is CASSLKQAGFVETQYF. Using reference TRBV13 and TRBJ2-5 for the parts outside the CDR3, the full variable domain is AAGVIQSPRHLIKEKRETATLKCYPIPRHDTVYWYQQGPGQDPQFLISFYEKMQSDKGSIPDRFSAQQFSDYHSELNMSSLELGDSALYFCASSLKQAGFVETQYFGPGTRLLVL.

The V call is TRBV2, the J call TRBJ2-3; 8 bases align to TRBD2. The trim removed 4 bases at V and 0 bases at J, leaving 6 bases unmatched. The CDR3 has 16 amino acids. Germline V gene lookup returns CDR1 SNHLY and CDR2 FYNNEI. CDR3 sequence: CASSGQGGGSTDTQYF. Here the CDR3 DNA reads TGTGCCAGCAGTGGGCAAGGCGGGGGGAGCACAGATACGCAGTATTTT.

The chain recombines TRBV7-9 with TRBJ1-5; D is ambiguous. The germline gives CDR1 SEHNR, CDR2 FQNEAQ (reference sequence). The CDR3 covers 12 residues. V lost 3 bases to trimming and J lost 5 bases, with 5 bases between them. The CDR3 loop is CASSLGDQPQHF. DNA for the CDR3: TGTGCCAGCAGCTTGGGAGATCAGCCCCAGCATTTT.

V is TRBV19 and J is TRBJ2-7, with D possibly matching TRBD1 (5 bases). V was shortened by 3 bases and J by 0 bases, with 12 bases between the two germline ends. The CDR3 runs 15 residues. The germline V gene has CDR1 LNHDA and CDR2 SQIVND (reference sequence). The CDR3 DNA sequence: TGTGCCAGTAGTATCCAGGGTACCCACTCCTACGAGCAGTACTTC. It translates to CASSIQGTHSYEQYF.

The chain is built from TRBV6-6 and TRBJ2-5; 11 positions match TRBD2. This CDR3 has 16 amino acids. Germline values: CDR1 MNHNY, CDR2 SVGAGI (reference sequence). The V segment lost 6 bases and the J segment 4 bases; nucleotides outside the gene matches: 10. CDR3: CASSQNSGGVGETQYF. The CDR3 nucleotides are TGTGCCAGCAGCCAAAATAGCGGGGGGGTAGGAGAGACCCAGTACTTC.

V usage is TRBV7-8 and J usage is TRBJ2-2; no clear D. The V gene lost 4 bases and the J gene lost 7 bases, with 16 bases spanning the gap. Germline CDR1 is SGHVS and CDR2 is FQNEAQ. The CDR3 is 15 residues long. The CDR3 DNA is TGTGCCAGCAGCTCCCGAGGATCGGCGTACGGGGAGCTGTTTTTT. Protein product: CASSSRGSAYGELFF.

This chain uses TRBV19 with TRBJ2-1; TRBD2 aligns across 8 bases. The germline V gene has CDR1 LNHDA and CDR2 SQIVND (reference sequence). This CDR3 is built from 15 residues. Trimming at V came to 2 bases and at J to 5 bases, leaving 5 bases not matched to a gene. The CDR3: CASSILRGVNNEQFF. Here the CDR3 DNA reads TGTGCCAGTAGTATACTGCGGGGGGTCAACAATGAGCAGTTCTTC. Full variable domain (remainder filled in from reference TRBV19 and TRBJ2-1): DGGITQSPKYLFRKEGQNVTLSCEQNLNHDAMYWYRQDPGQGLRLIYYSQIVNDFQKGDIAEGYSVSREKKESFPLTVTSAQKNPTAFYLCASSILRGVNNEQFFGPGTRLTVL.

The chain has TRBV14 and TRBJ1-1; D gene unclear. V was cut by 1 base and J by 1 base, with 4 bases left in between. CDR1 is SGHDN, CDR2 FVKESK, per germline. This CDR3 is 13 amino acids long. The CDR3 DNA sequence: TGTGCCAGCAGCCAAGCAGAGAACACTGAAGCTTTCTTT. This encodes CASSQAENTEAFF. The full variable domain, completed using reference TRBV14 and TRBJ1-1, is EAGVTQFPSHSVIEKGQTVTLRCDPISGHDNLYWYRRVMGKEIKFLLHFVKESKQDESGMPNNRFLAERTGGTYSTLKVQPAELEDSGVYFCASSQAENTEAFFGQGTRLTVV.

The chain joins TRBV7-9 to TRBJ2-3; the match to TRBD2 covers 9 bases. Per the germline V gene, CDR1 is SEHNR and CDR2 is FQNEAQ (reference sequence). The CDR3 length is 16 residues. Trimming removed 1 base from V and 2 bases from J; junction bases left unmatched: 4. CDR3 sequence (DNA): TGTGCCAGCAGCTTAGGGCTAGCGGGGTACACAGATACGCAGTATTTT. It is translated as CASSLGLAGYTDTQYF.

The chain joins TRBV28 to TRBJ1-2; possibly TRBD1 for D (6 bases). V gave up 2 bases and J gave up 8 bases, with 15 bases separating them. The CDR3 spans 14 residues. Germline loops: CDR1 MDHEN, CDR2 SYDVKM. CDR3 nucleotides: TGTGCCAGCAGTTTAATGGGGGCGCGAGAAGGCTACACCTTC. This encodes CASSLMGAREGYTF.

The genes are TRBV5-5 and TRBJ2-5, with D tentatively TRBD2 (5 bases). Germline loops: CDR1 SGHKS, CDR2 YYEKEE (reference sequence). The CDR3 is 16 residues long. Trimming cost V 2 bases and J 2 bases, with 16 bases left between them. The CDR3 bases are TGTGCCAGCAGCTTAGCAGTGTTGAGGGAACAAGAGACCCAGTACTTC. Protein product: CASSLAVLREQETQYF.

This chain connects TRBV10-2 to TRBJ2-6, with 8 bases that match TRBD1. V lost 10 bases and J lost 0; bases outside the gene matches: 11. The germline V gene encodes CDR1 WSHSY and CDR2 SAAADI. The CDR3 consists of 17 residues. The CDR3 sequence: CATWDRPKSSGANVLTF. Written as DNA, the CDR3 is TGCGCCACCTGGGACAGGCCCAAAAGCTCTGGGGCCAACGTCCTGACTTTC.

This chain uses TRBV11-2 with TRBJ1-5, with D possibly matching TRBD1 (6 bases). V shed 1 base and J shed 4 bases, with 8 bases lying between them. The CDR3 is 14 amino acids. The germline gives CDR1 SGHAT, CDR2 FQNNGV. CDR3 residues: CASSLGTANQPQHF. CDR3 DNA: TGTGCCAGCAGCTTAGGGACAGCAAATCAGCCCCAGCATTTT.

The chain has TRBV28 and TRBJ1-5; 9 bases are shared with TRBD1. Germline values: CDR1 MDHEN, CDR2 SYDVKM. The J segment lost 4 bases and the V segment lost 7 bases, leaving 11 bases of the junction unmatched. The CDR3 contains 16 residues. As DNA, the CDR3 is TGTGCCAGCACCGATCATACGGGACAGGGAAATCAGCCCCAGCATTTT. Translating it yields CASTDHTGQGNQPQHF.

CDR3 residues: CAWSLGTPNSNQPQHF. The DNA of the CDR3 is TGTGCCTGGAGTTTGGGGACTCCGAATAGCAATCAGCCCCAGCATTTT. The chain has TRBV30 and TRBJ1-5, with D perhaps matching TRBD1 (5 bases). Trimming took off 2 bases at V and 0 bases at J, with 14 bases between the two ends. Germline V CDR1 and CDR2: GTSNPN, SVGIG (reference sequence). The CDR3 runs 16 residues.

The V gene is TRBV2, the J gene TRBJ2-7; a possible D gene is TRBD1 (6 bases). With 3 bases removed from V and 1 base from J, the gap between germline ends came to 16 bases. Germline loops: CDR1 SNHLY, CDR2 FYNNEI. This CDR3 is 16 amino acids long. The CDR3 DNA reads as TGTGCCAGCAGTGACCACTTACCGACAGGTTCCTACGAGCAGTACTTC. It is translated as CASSDHLPTGSYEQYF.

This sequence joins TRBV5-1 and TRBJ1-1, with D possibly being TRBD1 (5 bases). Germline V gene data show CDR1 as SGHRS and CDR2 as YFSETQ. Trimming removed 0 bases at V and 0 bases at J, with 6 bases between. The length of the CDR3 is 14 residues. CDR3 in amino acids: CASSLEGMNTEAFF. CDR3 sequence (DNA): TGCGCCAGCAGCTTGGAGGGGATGAACACTGAAGCTTTCTTT.